This T cell receptor beta chain came from a study of blood T cell repertoires in COVID-19. Turning to the study itself: Sites in the United States, Italy and Spain provided acute and convalescent COVID-19 samples.

The V segment lost 3 bases and the J segment 3 bases; nucleotides outside the gene matches: 1. The germline V gene encodes CDR1 LGHNT and CDR2 FRNRAP. The CDR3 has 13 residues. Using immunoSEQ multiplex PCR, the repertoire was profiled, and TCRdb retains in-frame clones only, with some absent. The table includes roughly 150,000 clones, about four fifths detected once. Recruits, aged roughly 18 to 100 years, lived in 20 to 30 US areas. This TCR was recovered from a woman aged 55-70 years who had recovered from COVID-19. The sample taken for sequencing was PBMCs or T cells enriched from blood (not recorded which). The chain carries TRBV12-5 and TRBJ2-7; TRBD1 matches 8 bases. The CDR3 loop reads CASGFGQGYEQYF. The DNA for the CDR3 is TGTGCTAGTGGTTTCGGACAGGGCTACGAGCAGTACTTC.